Below are 14 T cell receptor beta chains sequenced from a single sample in a study of blood T cell repertoires in COVID-19. Method: immunoSEQ multiplex PCR; TCRdb's copy keeps in-frame clones and lacks some. Of about 180,000 clones listed, around 90% are singletons. The specimen sequenced was peripheral blood. Receptor source: a man aged 55 to 69 with COVID-19, enrolled during active disease.

The chain links TRBV7-9 to TRBJ1-2; 8 positions agree with TRBD1. V lost 5 bases to trimming and J lost 2 bases; unmatched junction nucleotides: 16. The germline V gene encodes CDR1 SEHNR and CDR2 FQNEAQ (reference sequence). CDR3 length equals 18 residues. The CDR3 region is CASSISPVRAGGNYGYTF. The CDR3 region has the DNA TGTGCCAGCAGCATTAGTCCCGTGCGGGCAGGGGGCAACTATGGCTACACCTTC.

In DNA form, the CDR3 reads TGTGCCACCAGTGATTTTAACCTAGCGGGGGTGGATACGCAGTATTTT. This translates into CATSDFNLAGVDTQYF. V usage is TRBV24-1 and J usage is TRBJ2-3; TRBD2 matches at 10 bases. CDR3 length equals 16 residues. The ends lost 1 base at V and 6 bases at J; junction bases unmatched: 6. The V gene's germline CDR1 is KGHDR and CDR2 SFDVKD.

This clone was recorded only once. This chain connects TRBV7-6 to TRBJ1-4; TRBD1 aligns across 9 bases. The germline CDR1 and CDR2 sequences are SGHVS and FNYEAQ. After removal of 4 bases from V and 0 bases from J, the junction contained 3 bases not matched to a gene. The CDR3 is 16 amino acids. The CDR3 nucleotides are TGTGCCAGCAGCTCACAGGGGGCCGCAACTAATGAAAAACTGTTTTTT. Translation: CASSSQGAATNEKLFF.

This clone is a singleton in its sample. V usage is TRBV18 and J usage is TRBJ2-5, with D possibly being TRBD2 (5 bases). The CDR3 is made up of 14 amino acids. Germline CDR1 KGHSH, CDR2 LQKENI. Trimming left V 3 bases short and J 0 bases short, with 8 bases between. In DNA, the CDR3 is TGTGCCAGCTCACCGGGCGGGTACCAAGAGACCCAGTACTTC. Protein: CASSPGGYQETQYF.

The J gene is TRBJ2-1, the V gene TRBV7-2; D gene uncertain. With 4 bases removed from V and 4 bases from J, the gap between germline ends came to 17 bases. The CDR3 runs 16 residues. CDR1 SGHTA and CDR2 FQGNSA come from the germline V gene. The CDR3 here is CASSYGLRGAYNEQFF. The CDR3 DNA sequence: TGTGCCAGCAGCTACGGGTTAAGAGGCGCTTACAATGAGCAGTTCTTC.

V is TRBV3-1 (or the pseudogene TRBV3-2) and J is TRBJ1-1; D gene unclear. Trimming stripped 1 base from V and 1 base from J, with 7 bases between. The germline V gene has CDR1 LGHDT and CDR2 YNNKEL (reference sequence). The CDR3 length is 14 residues. CDR3 sequence (DNA): TGTGCCAGCAGCCAAGGGGAGGCGAACACTGAAGCTTTCTTT. It encodes CASSQGEANTEAFF.

The CDR3 here is CASSLTGTFATNEKLFF. The DNA of the CDR3 is TGCGCCAGCAGCCTGACCGGGACATTTGCAACTAATGAAAAACTGTTTTTT. The chain links TRBV4-3 to TRBJ1-4; D perhaps matches TRBD1 (6 bases). In germline, CDR1 is LGHNA, CDR2 YSLEER. V was cut by 4 bases and J by 0 bases, with 15 bases left in between. The CDR3 has 17 residues.

The chain is built from TRBV28 and TRBJ2-7; 7 bases are a match to TRBD1. This CDR3 is built from 17 residues. In germline, CDR1 is MDHEN, CDR2 SYDVKM. The J segment lost 0 bases and the V segment lost 6 bases, leaving 14 bases of the junction unmatched. CDR3 loop: CASRPPLGQVSSYEQYF. CDR3 bases: TGTGCCAGCAGACCACCCCTTGGACAGGTTAGCTCCTACGAGCAGTACTTC.

The V gene is TRBV7-2, the J gene TRBJ2-7; 7 nucleotides line up with TRBD1. The CDR3 extends over 14 amino acids. Unmatched junction bases numbered 2, after V lost 0 bases and J lost 3 bases. Germline V lookup: CDR1 SGHTA, CDR2 FQGNSA. The CDR3 here is CASSLATGNYEQYF. The CDR3, as DNA: TGTGCCAGCAGCTTAGCGACAGGGAACTACGAGCAGTACTTC.

The V gene is TRBV27, the J gene TRBJ1-1; TRBD1 might be the D (6 bases). CDR3 length: 15 amino acids. Deletions cut 2 bases from V and 2 bases from J, with 12 bases between. Germline V gives CDR1 MNHEY, CDR2 SMNVEV (reference sequence). The CDR3 DNA reads TGTGCCAGCAGTTTAAACAGGGCACTTAACACTGAAGCTTTCTTT. Protein product: CASSLNRALNTEAFF.

The chain links TRBV14 to TRBJ1-1, with 9 bases matching TRBD1. The CDR3 runs to 18 residues. Germline CDR1 SGHDN, CDR2 FVKESK. The V and J ends lost 4 bases and 4 bases, in that order; junction bases with no gene match: 16. Written as DNA, the CDR3 is TGTGCCAGCAGCCGAGCGACAGGGGGTCGTCTTAAGAGCACTGAAGCTTTCTTT. Its protein is CASSRATGGRLKSTEAFF.

The chain carries TRBV4-1 and TRBJ1-5, with TRBD1 matching over 11 bases. Trimming at V came to 8 bases and at J to 4 bases, leaving 7 bases not matched to a gene. From germline, CDR1 is MGHRA and CDR2 YSYEKL. This CDR3 is 15 amino acids long. This chain's CDR3 is CASDMGQGGNQPQHF. In nucleotides, the CDR3 is TGCGCCAGCGACATGGGACAGGGGGGGAATCAGCCCCAGCATTTT.

The rearrangement joins TRBV7-2 to TRBJ1-2, with D possibly matching TRBD1 (5 bases). Trimming cost V 1 base and J 4 bases, with 10 bases left between them. This CDR3 contains 14 residues. Germline V gives CDR1 SGHTA, CDR2 FQGNSA. The CDR3 DNA reads TGTGCCAGCAGCTTAGGACAGCCCCGCTATGGCTACACCTTC. It specifies CASSLGQPRYGYTF.

This CDR3 is CASSRYPVGTDTQYF. The CDR3 DNA reads as TGTGCCAGCAGTAGATATCCGGTCGGCACAGATACGCAGTATTTT. The chain recombines TRBV2 with TRBJ2-3; no firm D call. Between the trimmed V and J ends, which lost 5 bases and 1 base, there was a span of 13 bases. Germline CDR1 SNHLY, CDR2 FYNNEI. The CDR3 runs 15 residues.